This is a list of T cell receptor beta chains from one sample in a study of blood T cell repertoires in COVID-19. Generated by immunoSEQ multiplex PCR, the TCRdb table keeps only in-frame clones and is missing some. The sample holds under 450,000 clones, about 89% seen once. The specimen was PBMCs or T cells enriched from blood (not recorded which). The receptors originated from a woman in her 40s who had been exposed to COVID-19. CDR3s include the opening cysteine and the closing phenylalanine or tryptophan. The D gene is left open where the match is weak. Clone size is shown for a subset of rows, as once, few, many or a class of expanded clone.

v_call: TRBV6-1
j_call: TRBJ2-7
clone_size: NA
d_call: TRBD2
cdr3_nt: TGTGCCAGCAGTGAGGGTAGCGGGAGGGCCTACGAGCAGTACTTC
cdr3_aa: CASSEGSGRAYEQYF

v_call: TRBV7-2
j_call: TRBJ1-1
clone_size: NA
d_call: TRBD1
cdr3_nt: TGTGCCAGCAGCTTAAAGGGGGCCCTTGAAGCTTTCTTT
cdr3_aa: CASSLKGALEAFF

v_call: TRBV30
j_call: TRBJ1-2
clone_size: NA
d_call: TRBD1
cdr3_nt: TGTGCCTGGAGTGTAGGGACAGGGCGTGGCTACACCTTC
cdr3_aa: CAWSVGTGRGYTF

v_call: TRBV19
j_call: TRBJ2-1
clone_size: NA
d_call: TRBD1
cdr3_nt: TGTGCCAGTAGCCTGATGACAGGGAGCTCCTACAATGAGCAGTTCTTC
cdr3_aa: CASSLMTGSSYNEQFF

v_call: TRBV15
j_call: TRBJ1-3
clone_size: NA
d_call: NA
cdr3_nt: TGTGCCACCAGTACCAGGTTCAAGAACACCATATATTTT
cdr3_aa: CATSTRFKNTIYF

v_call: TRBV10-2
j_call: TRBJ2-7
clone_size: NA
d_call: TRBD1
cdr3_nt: TGCGCCAGCAGCCCCGGGACAGGTGATGCCGAGCAGTACTTC
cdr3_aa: CASSPGTGDAEQYF

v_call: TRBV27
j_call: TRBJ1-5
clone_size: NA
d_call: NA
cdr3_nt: TGTGCCAGCAGGCCAGGACAGAGCAATCAGCCCCAGCATTTT
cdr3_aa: CASRPGQSNQPQHF

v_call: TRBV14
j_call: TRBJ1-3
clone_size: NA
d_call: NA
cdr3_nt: TGTGCCAGCAGCCAAGACTGGGCCTCCTCTGGAAACACCATATATTTT
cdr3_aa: CASSQDWASSGNTIYF

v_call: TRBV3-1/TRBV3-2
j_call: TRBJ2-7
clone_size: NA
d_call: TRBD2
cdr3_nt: TGTGCCAGCAGCCAAACCCTAGCGGGACCCTCCTACGAGCAGTACTTC
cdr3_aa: CASSQTLAGPSYEQYF

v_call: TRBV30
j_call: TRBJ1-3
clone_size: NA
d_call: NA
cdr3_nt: TGTGCCTGGACAGGGTCGTTCTCTGGAAACACCATATATTTT
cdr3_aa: CAWTGSFSGNTIYF

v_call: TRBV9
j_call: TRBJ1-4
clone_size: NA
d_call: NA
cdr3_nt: TGTGCCAGCAGCGTAGCCCCAAAAGAAAAACTGTTTTTT
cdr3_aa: CASSVAPKEKLFF

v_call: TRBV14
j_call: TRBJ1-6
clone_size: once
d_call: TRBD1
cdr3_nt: TGTGCCAGCAGCCAGAACACAGGGGGTAATTCACCCCTCCACTTT
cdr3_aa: CASSQNTGGNSPLHF

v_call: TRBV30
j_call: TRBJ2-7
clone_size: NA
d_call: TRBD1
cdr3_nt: TGTGCCTGGAGAATGGAAGGGGGCGGCCTGGGGCAGTACTTC
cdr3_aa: CAWRMEGGGLGQYF

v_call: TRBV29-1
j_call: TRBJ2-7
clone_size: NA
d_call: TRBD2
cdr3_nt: TGCAGCGTTAAGGGGGCGGGAGGGGTCTACGAGCAGTACTTC
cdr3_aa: CSVKGAGGVYEQYF

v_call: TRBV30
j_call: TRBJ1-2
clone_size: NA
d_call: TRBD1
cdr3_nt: TGTGCCTGGAGTGCAGTACAGGGGGCCACCTCAAACTATGGCTACACCTTC
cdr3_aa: CAWSAVQGATSNYGYTF

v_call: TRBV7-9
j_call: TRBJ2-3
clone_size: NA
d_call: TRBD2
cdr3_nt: TGTGCCAGCAGCTTAGGTAGCGGGAGCCCCACAGATACGCAGTATTTT
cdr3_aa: CASSLGSGSPTDTQYF

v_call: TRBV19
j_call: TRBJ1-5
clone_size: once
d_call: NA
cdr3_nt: TGTGCCAGTAGTATTACCCAGGGCTTCAATCAGCCCCAGCATTTT
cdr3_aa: CASSITQGFNQPQHF

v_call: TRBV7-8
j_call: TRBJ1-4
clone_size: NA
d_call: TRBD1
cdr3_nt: TGTGCCAGCAGCCCAGGGGGACAGGGTGGGGTTAATGAAAAACTGTTTTTT
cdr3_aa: CASSPGGQGGVNEKLFF

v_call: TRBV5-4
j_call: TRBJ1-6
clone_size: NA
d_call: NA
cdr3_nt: TGTGCCAGCCAAAACAGGGACCGATATAATTCACCCCTCCACTTT
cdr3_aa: CASQNRDRYNSPLHF

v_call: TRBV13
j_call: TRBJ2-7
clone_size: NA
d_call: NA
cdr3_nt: TGTGCCAGCAGCTTAGCGGTTTCTAGAATTAGCTCCTACGAGCAGTACTTC
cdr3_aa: CASSLAVSRISSYEQYF

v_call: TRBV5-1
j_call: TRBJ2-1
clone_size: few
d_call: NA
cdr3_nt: TGCGCCAGCAGCTTATTGGGCAACCCCCTTTTCGATGAGCAGTTCTTC
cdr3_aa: CASSLLGNPLFDEQFF

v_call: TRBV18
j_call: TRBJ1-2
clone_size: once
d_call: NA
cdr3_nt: TGTGCCAGCTCCCCAGGGCAGGTGGAAGGCTACACCTTC
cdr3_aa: CASSPGQVEGYTF

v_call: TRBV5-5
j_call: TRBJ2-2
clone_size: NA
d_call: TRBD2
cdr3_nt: TGTGCCAGCACCAGACTAGCGGGAAGCACCGGGGAGCTGTTTTTT
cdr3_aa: CASTRLAGSTGELFF

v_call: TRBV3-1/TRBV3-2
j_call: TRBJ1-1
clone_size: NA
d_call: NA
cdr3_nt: TGTGCCAGCAGCCAAGGGGCCACTGAAGCTTTCTTT
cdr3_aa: CASSQGATEAFF

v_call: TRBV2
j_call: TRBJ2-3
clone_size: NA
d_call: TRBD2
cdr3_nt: TGTGCCAGCAGTGACCGACTAGCAGGCACAGATACGCAGTATTTT
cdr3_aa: CASSDRLAGTDTQYF

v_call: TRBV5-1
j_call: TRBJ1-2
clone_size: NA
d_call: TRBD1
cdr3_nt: TGCGCCAGCAGCCCGACAGGGGAGTTTACCTATGGCTACACCTTC
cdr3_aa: CASSPTGEFTYGYTF

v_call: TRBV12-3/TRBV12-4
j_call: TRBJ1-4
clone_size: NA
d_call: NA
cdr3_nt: TGTGCCAGCACCTCGCAGGAATATGAAAAACTGTTTTTT
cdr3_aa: CASTSQEYEKLFF

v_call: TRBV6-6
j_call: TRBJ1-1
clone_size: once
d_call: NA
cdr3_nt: TGTGCCAGCAGTTACCCCGGTTCCGGGAGCACTGAAGCTTTCTTT
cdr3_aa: CASSYPGSGSTEAFF

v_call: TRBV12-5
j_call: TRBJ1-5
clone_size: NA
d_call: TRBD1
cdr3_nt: TGTGCTAGTGCCATGGGACAGGGACTAAGGATGAATCAGCCCCAGCATTTT
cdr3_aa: CASAMGQGLRMNQPQHF

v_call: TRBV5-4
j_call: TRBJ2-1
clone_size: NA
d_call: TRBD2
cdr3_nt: TGTGCCAGCAGCTCGACTAGCGGGGTTTACAATGAGCAGTTCTTC
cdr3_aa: CASSSTSGVYNEQFF

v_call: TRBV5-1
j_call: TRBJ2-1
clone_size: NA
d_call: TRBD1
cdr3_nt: TGCGCCAGCAGCTTGGGTGGGACAGGGTTGAATGAGCAGTTCTTC
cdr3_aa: CASSLGGTGLNEQFF

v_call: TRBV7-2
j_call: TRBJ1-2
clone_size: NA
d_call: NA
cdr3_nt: TGTGCCAGCAGCTTACTTGGCGGGGGAGGGGGCTACACCTTC
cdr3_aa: CASSLLGGGGGYTF

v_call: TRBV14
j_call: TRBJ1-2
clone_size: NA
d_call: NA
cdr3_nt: TGTGCCAGCAGCCAAGCCCCAGGAAGGCTGGGCTACACCTTC
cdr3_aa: CASSQAPGRLGYTF

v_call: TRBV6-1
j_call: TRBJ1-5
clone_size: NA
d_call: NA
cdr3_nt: TGTGCCAGCAGTGAAGCAGGCCAGGGGTACAATCAGCCCCAGCATTTT
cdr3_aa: CASSEAGQGYNQPQHF

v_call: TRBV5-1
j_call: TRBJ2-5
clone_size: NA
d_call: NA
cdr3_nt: TGCGCCAGCAGCTCCGGGGACTTCGAGACCCAGTACTTC
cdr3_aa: CASSSGDFETQYF

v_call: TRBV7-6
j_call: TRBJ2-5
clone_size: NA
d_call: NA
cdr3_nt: TGTGCCAGCAGCTTAGGGACTATGAGGGGGGGAGAGACCCAGTACTTC
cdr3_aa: CASSLGTMRGGETQYF

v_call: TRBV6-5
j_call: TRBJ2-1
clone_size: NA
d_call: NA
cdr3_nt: TGTGCCAGCAGTTGGGGGGCCTACAATGAGCAGTTCTTC
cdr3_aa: CASSWGAYNEQFF

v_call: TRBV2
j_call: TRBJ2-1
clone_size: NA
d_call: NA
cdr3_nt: TGTGCCAGCAGTCCGTACAATGAGCAGTTCTTC
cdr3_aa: CASSPYNEQFF

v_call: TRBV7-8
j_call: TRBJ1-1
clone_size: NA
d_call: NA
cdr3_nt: TGTGCCAGCAGCCGCTCTCGAGATATACACACTGAAGCTTTCTTT
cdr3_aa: CASSRSRDIHTEAFF

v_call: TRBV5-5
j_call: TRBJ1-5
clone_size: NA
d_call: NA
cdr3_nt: TGTGCCAGCAGCTTGAACAGGGATTACAATCAGCCCCAGCATTTT
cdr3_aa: CASSLNRDYNQPQHF

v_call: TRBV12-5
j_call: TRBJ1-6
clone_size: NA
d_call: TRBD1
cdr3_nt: TGTGCTAGTGGTTTGAACAGGGGCAGTTCACCCCTCCACTTT
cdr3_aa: CASGLNRGSSPLHF

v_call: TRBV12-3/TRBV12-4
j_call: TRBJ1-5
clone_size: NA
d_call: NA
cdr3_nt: TGTGCCACCAAGGGTGCGGGTAATCAGCCCCAGCATTTT
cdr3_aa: CATKGAGNQPQHF

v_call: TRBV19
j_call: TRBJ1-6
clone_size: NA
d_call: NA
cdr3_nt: TGTGCCAGTAGTCCCTCCCCCGGGGGAGTAAATTCACCCCTCCACTTT
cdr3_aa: CASSPSPGGVNSPLHF

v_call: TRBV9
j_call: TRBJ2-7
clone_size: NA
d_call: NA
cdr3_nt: TGTGCCAGCAGCGTGACGGGACAAATCTACGAGCAGTACTTC
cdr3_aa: CASSVTGQIYEQYF

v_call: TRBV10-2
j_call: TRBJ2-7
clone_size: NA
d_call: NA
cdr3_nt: TGCGCCAGCAGGGTGACAGGCCGGTTGAACGAGCAGTACTTC
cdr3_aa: CASRVTGRLNEQYF

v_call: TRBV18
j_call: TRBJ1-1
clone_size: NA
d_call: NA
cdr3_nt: TGTGCCAGCTCACCTACAAGGCTCACACAGGTTAACACTGAAGCTTTCTTT
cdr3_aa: CASSPTRLTQVNTEAFF

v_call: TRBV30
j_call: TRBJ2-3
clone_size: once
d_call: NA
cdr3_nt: TGTGCCTGGACCTCAGGACTTCCCACAGATACGCAGTATTTT
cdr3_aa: CAWTSGLPTDTQYF

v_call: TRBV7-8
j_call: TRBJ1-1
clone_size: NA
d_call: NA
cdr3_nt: TGTGCCAGCAGCTCAACGGGCCTGGGGGAGGCTGAAGCTTTCTTT
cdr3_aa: CASSSTGLGEAEAFF

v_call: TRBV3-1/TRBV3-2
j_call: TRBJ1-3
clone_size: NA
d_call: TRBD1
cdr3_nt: TGTGCCAGCAGCCAATCCACCGGGACAGGGGTTGGAAACACCATATATTTT
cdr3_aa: CASSQSTGTGVGNTIYF

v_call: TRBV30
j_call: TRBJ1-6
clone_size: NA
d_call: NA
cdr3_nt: TGTGCCTGGAGTGTACGGGGGACTGATAATTCACCCCTCCACTTT
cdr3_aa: CAWSVRGTDNSPLHF

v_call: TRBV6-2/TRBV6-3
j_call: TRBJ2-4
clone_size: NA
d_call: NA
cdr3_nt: TGTGCCAGCAGTTACCGTGGCCAAACCAAAAACATTCAGTACTTC
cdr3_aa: CASSYRGQTKNIQYF

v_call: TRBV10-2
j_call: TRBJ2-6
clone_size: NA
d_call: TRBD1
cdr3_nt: TGCGCCAGCAGTGAGACAGGGGTCGGGGCCAACGTCCTGACTTTC
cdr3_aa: CASSETGVGANVLTF

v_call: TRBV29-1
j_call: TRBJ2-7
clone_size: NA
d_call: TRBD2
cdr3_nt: TGCAGCGTTGAAGACCGGACTAGCGGCTCCTACGAGCAGTACTTC
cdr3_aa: CSVEDRTSGSYEQYF

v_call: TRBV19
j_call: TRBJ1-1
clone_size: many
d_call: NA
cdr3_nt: TGTGCCAGTACCACAAGGGGGGGTACACACCTTGAAGCTTTCTTT
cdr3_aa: CASTTRGGTHLEAFF

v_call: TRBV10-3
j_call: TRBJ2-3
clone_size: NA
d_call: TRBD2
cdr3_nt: TGTGCCATCAGTTCTGGACGGGAGGGGTTCGCAGATACGCAGTATTTT
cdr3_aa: CAISSGREGFADTQYF